This section outlines one T cell receptor beta chain sequence together with its context. The antigen this receptor binds is unknown. Base quality data are lacking; no much larger clone is found one base away. Peripheral blood CD8+ and CD4+ T cells from healthy donors, Susac syndrome patients and multiple sclerosis patients were profiled by high-throughput TCR beta sequencing. Multiple sclerosis controls were treatment-naive patients with stable or active relapsing-remitting disease fulfilling revised McDonald criteria. Bulk CD8+ and CD4+ T cells were purified by magnetic negative isolation, while CD8+ TEMRA cells were enriched using FACS. Blood was collected in EDTA tubes and processed within 24 hours, with PBMCs isolated through density gradient centrifugation. PBMCs intended for TCR sequencing were cryopreserved in liquid nitrogen and were subsequently thawed in a 37 degrees C water bath. The sorted or isolated CD4+, CD8+ and CD8+ TEMRA cells had a purity of 90% or higher.

The record originates from a study of CD8 T cells in Susac syndrome (dated by TCRdb to between 2017 and 2020). Describing the broader study: Repertoire sequencing was used to test whether CD8+ T cell activation and differentiation in Susac syndrome was antigen driven. The clonality of the CD8+ T cell repertoire was compared across approximately 12 healthy donors, roughly 14 Susac syndrome patients and 15 multiple sclerosis patients.

Paper-wide results and their limitations: The number of individuals in the TCR sequencing and HLA analysis was recognized as being relatively small.

RNA was extracted with the RNeasy kit and roughly 0.5 to 1 ug was reverse transcribed using random hexamers. The immunoSEQ multiplex PCR assay, covering 54 Vbeta and 13 Jbeta segments, was used to amplify TCR beta CDR3 regions. PCR amplification bias was corrected using a synthetic template baseline for primer optimization and computational correction. The study's own analysis went as follows. Reads were annotated to V, D and J genes per IMGT and analyzed with immunoSEQ Analyzer, keeping only productive sequences. Clonality was calculated as one minus the Shannon entropy normalized by log2 of the number of productive unique sequences. For each patient and control, public and private clones were evaluated among the 100 most prevalent clones. Susac-specific clones were defined as absent from healthy and MS cohorts, 800 to 1,200 published viral clones and other ImmuneACCESS disease sequences. TCRdb trimmed public reads at Q25 via fastp, called clones via MiXCR and kept in-frame beta chains. Identical CDR3 proteins give one entry, which carries the most common genes and DNA. In this record, the V and J calls reflect TCRdb's handling and not the investigators' own analysis. Present in this sample are 250,000 to 300,000 distinct CDR3 sequences, almost 85% of which were seen just once. The ten largest clones represent around 0.2% of the sample.

The sample was CD8+ T cells from PBMCs. This clonotype was obtained from a human donor with multiple sclerosis.

The CDR3 here reads CATRDTGTSLAKNIQYF. The sequenced DNA: TGTGCCACCAGAGATACCGGGACCTCCTTGGCCAAAAACATTCAGTACTTC. The rearrangement joined TRBV15 to TRBJ2-4; the D call is tentative, TRBD1 or TRBD2, as each matches 5 bases. Including cysteine and phenylalanine, the CDR3 has 17 amino acids. Solely the CDR3 DNA is kept, with 51 bases framed from the first base. Relative to germline, V is 6 bases shorter and J is 1 base shorter, with 19 bases between their ends. In the germline V gene (reference sequence), CDR1 corresponds to LNHNV and CDR2 to YYDKDF. Full variable domain (CDR3 extended with the reference TRBV15 and TRBJ2-4 proteins): DAMVIQNPRYQVTQFGKPVTLSCSQTLNHNVMYWYQQKSSQAPKLLFHYYDKDFNNEADTPDNFQSRRPNTSFCFLDIRSPGLGDTAMYLCATRDTGTSLAKNIQYFGAGTRLSVL.